What follows describes a single T cell receptor (beta chain). The antigen it binds to is not known. No per-base quality is available; no much larger clone lies one base away. The data originate from a study of cytotoxic CD8 clonotypes in ibrutinib-treated CLL (dated by TCRdb to the early 2020s). With regard to the full study: The cohort was composed of under 12 relapsed/refractory and approximately 16 treatment-naive patients; IGHV unmutated status was identified in about 17 patients. Responses were partial in 24 patients and complete in 2; after median about 5.5 years follow-up, around 15 stayed in remission and 12 progressed. Longitudinal samples were available for about 30% of the roughly 86 trial participants. Cryopreserved peripheral blood mononuclear cells were obtained prior to treatment, at the time of response, and at either disease progression or sustained remission. Response samples were taken after a median of 12 months on treatment, ranging from roughly 6 to 36 months. On average, each sample yielded about 250,000 productive templates and over 90,000 productive rearrangements. The full study reports these points: Public clonotypes were rare and either shrank or stayed stable during treatment, and the rise in clonality at ibrutinib response reflected expansion of private clonotypes. Sustained-remission and progressing patients did not have matched sampling times, and lymph node repertoires were not examined. Baseline clonality exceeded that of age-matched healthy donors and correlated strongly with circulating CD8+ T-cell counts. At ibrutinib response clonality went up, during sustained remission it held steady, and at progression it dropped back toward baseline.

Measured from the cysteine to the phenylalanine, the CDR3 is 15 residues long. The retained sequence is limited to the CDR3, 45 bases, with the frame set at the first base. V loses 0 bases, J loses 3 bases, and the germline ends lie 12 bases apart. The germline V gene sets CDR1 to MNHEY and CDR2 to SVGAGI. On a MiSeq, deep resolution sequencing aimed for a depth between 1 in 1 million and 1 in 200,000 T cells, with each clonotype covered around 10x on average. The immunoSEQ hsTCRB Kit was used to generate the TCR beta libraries. The study's own analysis went as follows. ImmunoSEQ Data Assistant and ImmunoSEQ Analyzer were used for data analysis, and V, D and J genes were assigned according to IMGT definitions. Clonality, which ranges from 0 to 1, was calculated by subtracting the normalized Shannon entropy of productive rearrangement frequencies from one. Public clonotype analysis was restricted to overrepresented clonotypes comprising at least 0.05% of each patient's repertoire. Roughly 13 age-matched healthy donor repertoires from immuneACCESS served as clonality controls. Here the immuneACCESS table is served through TCRdb, limited to in-frame sequences with V and J called. Missing clones are a known gap in these copies; in checked studies unresolved V genes cover under half, and the rest lacks a known reason. The V and J calls and clone size come from that table; D and trimming were worked out from the DNA. The sample table contains some 14,000 clones; only one count was recorded for 55% to 75% of them. Roughly 5.9% of the sample is in the top ten clones.

Roughly 2.2 micrograms of genomic DNA were extracted from cryopreserved PBMCs for TCR beta library preparation. Longitudinal blood samples from CLL patients on ibrutinib monotherapy were analyzed using high-throughput TCR beta sequencing. Patients were enrolled in a phase 2 open-label single-center ibrutinib monotherapy trial. The starting material was PBMCs, obtained before ibrutinib treatment. The TCR was taken from a human donor with chronic lymphocytic leukemia. The chain couples TRBV6-5 to TRBJ2-7; the D segment may tentatively be TRBD1 or TRBD2, each giving 6 matched bases. The nucleotide sequence is TGTGCCAGCAGTTACTCGGTACAGGGAGGCTACGAGCAGTACTTC. This translates into CASSYSVQGGYEQYF.